This record looks at one TCR beta chain sequence and its context. Antigen unknown. CDR3 length: 15 amino acids. V shed 1 base and J shed 6 bases, with 11 bases lying between them. Germline assignment: CDR1 SGHDT and CDR2 YYEEEE. This entry is derived from a study of cytomegalovirus exposure and HLA in healthy donors. General study points: Through in vitro validation, three CMV-associated chains were shown to be specific for CMV antigens.

Primers included in the PCR were 60 Vbeta and 13 Jbeta primers. TCRdb's table, derived via immunoSEQ multiplex PCR, lists solely in-frame clones and lacks some. The top ten hold over 2% of the sample, which has some 160,000 clones, under 90% seen once. The chain is built from TRBV5-6 and TRBJ1-6; perhaps TRBD1 as D (6 bases). The specimen was PBMCs. This sequence originates from a boy under 10 years old in good health and CMV-seronegative. The CDR3 DNA reads as TGTGCCAGCAGCTTGTACGGCAGGGGTAATTCACCCCTCCACTTT. Its protein product is CASSLYGRGNSPLHF.